This TCR beta chain derives from a study of blood T cell repertoires in COVID-19 (dated by TCRdb to the early 2020s). Notes on the research overall: The collaborator samples originated in the United States, Italy and Spain and spanned the acute and convalescent phases of COVID-19. The prospective study material was composed of cDNA or gDNA derived from T cells, B-cell-depleted T cells, or PBMCs. Deeply sampled blood TCRbeta repertoires from subjects exposed to, actively infected with, or recovered from COVID-19 were included in the dataset. The repertoires were released in a freely available public database meant as a resource for research on the immune response to SARS-CoV-2. Samples were obtained from the ongoing ImmuneRACE study (first 160 participants) and from over a thousand subjects provided by 6 global collaborators. Nearly every sample came with metadata listing a de-identified subject ID, COVID-19 status, age in years and sex. Where available, HLA class I and class II types were obtained from metadata supplied by the sample provider rather than from assay-based typing. The research as a whole found: How much clinical and demographic metadata was included differed by source and by participant, and the metadata was provided uncurated.

The immunoSEQ Assay, a bias-controlled multiplex PCR, was used to amplify TCRbeta CDR3 regions from genomic DNA. The original methods were these. The number of nucleated cells in each sample was estimated by amplification of reference gene primers within the assay. To quantify the absolute abundance of each unique TCRbeta CDR3 rearrangement, sequence reads were collapsed and filtered. For each sample, productive Simpson clonality was calculated as the square root of Simpson's diversity index across productive rearrangements. The table was pulled from immuneACCESS by TCRdb, which kept in-frame rearrangements only. Such tables lose some clones; where checked, under half of the loss comes from unresolved V genes, and the rest has no known cause. From that table come the V and J calls and clone size; the DNA was used to work out D and trimming. This sample gives about 190,000 clones in total; approximately 80% of them show up just once. Around 12% of the sample lies in the top ten.

Collaborating institutions collected whole blood in K2EDTA tubes following their own protocols. For TCRbeta analysis, collaborators shipped samples as frozen whole blood, isolated PBMCs, or DNA extracted from either of those sample types. This clone was counted a single time. Its antigen is still unknown. Per-base quality was not reported, and no clone a single base away is much larger than it. The sample consisted of peripheral blood. The source of this sequence is a woman aged 50 to 60 with acute or convalescent COVID-19.

The CDR3 region has the sequence CASGRREGVKTGELFF. In nucleotides, the sequence is TGTGCCAGCGGTCGGAGGGAGGGGGTAAAAACCGGGGAGCTGTTTTTT. The sequence links TRBV6-6 to TRBJ2-2; the D segment could be TRBD2, given 7 matching bases. The germline V gene (reference sequence) supplies CDR1 MNHNY and CDR2 SVGAGI. Cut back by 8 bases and 5 bases, the V and J ends lie 21 bases apart. Its CDR3 holds 16 amino acids, cysteine through phenylalanine. The read is trimmed to its CDR3 DNA, 48 bases read in frame from base 1.